This is a list of T cell receptor beta chains from one sample in a study of technical replicates of blood from a few donors. Repertoires were generated with immunoSEQ multiplex PCR, while TCRdb's copy carries only in-frame clones and drops some. The repertoire has 55,000 to 75,000 clones, around 87% of them found once; the top ten carry roughly 5.2%. Sequencing was performed on PBMCs. Receptors were obtained from a human donor in good health. Some clones in this sample may be carry-over from other donors' samples. CDR3s include the opening cysteine and the closing phenylalanine or tryptophan. A D gene is named only where the DNA matches it firmly. Where a row states a size, it is once, few, many or the class of an expanded clone; other rows omit it.

D	V	size	J	DNA	CDR3
.	TRBV30	.	TRBJ1-1	TGTGCCTGGATTCGCACTGAAGCTTTCTTT	CAWIRTEAFF
.	TRBV5-1	.	TRBJ2-1	TGCGCCAGCAGCTTACAGGGTGTAGATGAGCAGTTCTTC	CASSLQGVDEQFF
.	TRBV6-5	once	TRBJ1-2	TGTGCCAGCAGTTATCACAGGAACTATGGCTACACCTTC	CASSYHRNYGYTF
.	TRBV6-1	.	TRBJ2-7	TGTGCCAGCAGGGCTGCTGCCTCCTACGAGCAGTACTTC	CASRAAASYEQYF
.	TRBV19	.	TRBJ1-3	TGTGCCAGTAGAATTAGCTCTGGAAACACCATATATTTT	CASRISSGNTIYF
TRBD2	TRBV19	once	TRBJ2-1	TGTGCCAGTAGTATAGGGCCACTAGCGGGAGCGATCGACAATGAGCAGTTCTTC	CASSIGPLAGAIDNEQFF
TRBD2	TRBV4-2	.	TRBJ2-3	TGTGCCAGCAGCCAAGAGGCGGGGGGGGGCACAGATACGCAGTATTTT	CASSQEAGGGTDTQYF
TRBD1	TRBV9	.	TRBJ2-1	TGTGCCAGCAGCGAAGGGACAGGACCGGGACTGGACTACAATGAGCAGTTCTTC	CASSEGTGPGLDYNEQFF
.	TRBV7-9	.	TRBJ2-1	TGTGCCAGCAGCTTAGCGGGAGTGGGCAATGAGCAGTTCTTC	CASSLAGVGNEQFF
TRBD2	TRBV5-4	.	TRBJ2-3	TGTGCCAGCAGCTTGGTAGCGGGGGGTGCTACAGATACGCAGTATTTT	CASSLVAGGATDTQYF
TRBD1	TRBV6-5	.	TRBJ1-2	TGTGCCAGCAGTCGGGGACAGGGCGGTGGCTACACCTTC	CASSRGQGGGYTF
.	TRBV27	.	TRBJ1-3	TGTGCCAGCAGTTTTACGGCTGGAAACACCATATATTTT	CASSFTAGNTIYF
TRBD1	TRBV5-1	.	TRBJ2-2	TGCGCCAGCAGCTCGGACAGGGGGCAGGGGCGCACCGGGGAGCTGTTTTTT	CASSSDRGQGRTGELFF
TRBD1	TRBV30	.	TRBJ2-4	TGTGCCTGGAACCGAGGGTGGGCAGGGGGCGAAAACATTCAGTACTTC	CAWNRGWAGGENIQYF
.	TRBV5-8	.	TRBJ1-2	TGTGCCAGCAGCTTGCTCGTCGGGGGGGGCAACTATGGCTACACCTTC	CASSLLVGGGNYGYTF
.	TRBV6-4	few	TRBJ1-1	TGTGCCAGCAGTGCAACACAGGGAACTGAAGCTTTCTTT	CASSATQGTEAFF
TRBD2	TRBV14	.	TRBJ2-7	TGTGCCAGCAGCCAAGATATCAGGACTAGCGAGGCCTACGAGCAGTACTTC	CASSQDIRTSEAYEQYF
.	TRBV5-1	.	TRBJ1-6	TGCGCCAGCAGCGGGCAGGGTATAGGTTCACCCCTCCACTTT	CASSGQGIGSPLHF
TRBD2	TRBV2	.	TRBJ2-2	TGTGCCAGCAGTTTGGGACTAGCGGGAAACACCGGGGAGCTGTTTTTT	CASSLGLAGNTGELFF
TRBD2	TRBV18	.	TRBJ2-7	TGTGCCAGCTCACCGGGACTAGCGGCGGCCTACGAGCAGTACTTC	CASSPGLAAAYEQYF
TRBD2	TRBV2	few	TRBJ2-2	TGTGCCAGCAGAGGGAGCGGGAGGAACACCGGGGAGCTGTTTTTT	CASRGSGRNTGELFF
.	TRBV25-1	.	TRBJ2-7	TGTGCCACCAAATCGTACAGGGCGTACGAGCAGTACTTC	CATKSYRAYEQYF
.	TRBV7-2	.	TRBJ1-6	TGTGCCAGCAGCTCAGGGTACAATTCACCCCTCCACTTT	CASSSGYNSPLHF